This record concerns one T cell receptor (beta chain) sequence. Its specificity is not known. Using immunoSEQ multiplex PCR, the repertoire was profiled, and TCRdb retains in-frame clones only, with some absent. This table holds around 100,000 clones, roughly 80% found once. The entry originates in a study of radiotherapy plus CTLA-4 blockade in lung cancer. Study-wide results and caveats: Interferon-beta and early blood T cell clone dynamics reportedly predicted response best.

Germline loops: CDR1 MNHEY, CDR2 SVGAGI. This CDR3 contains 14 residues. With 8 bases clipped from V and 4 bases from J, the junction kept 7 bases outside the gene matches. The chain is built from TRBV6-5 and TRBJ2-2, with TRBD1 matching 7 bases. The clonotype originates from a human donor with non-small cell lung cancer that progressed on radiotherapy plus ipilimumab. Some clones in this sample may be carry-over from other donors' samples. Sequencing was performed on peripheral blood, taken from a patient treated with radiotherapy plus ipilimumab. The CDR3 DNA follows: TGTGCCAGCGAAGGGGACAGAGGCACCGGGGAGCTGTTTTTT. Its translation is CASEGDRGTGELFF.